This is a list of T cell receptor beta chains from one sample in a study of blood T cell repertoires in COVID-19. Generated by immunoSEQ multiplex PCR, the TCRdb table keeps only in-frame clones and is missing some. The table lists approximately 300,000 clones, around 89% of them singletons. Sequenced input: peripheral blood. These receptor sequences come from a man aged 30-40 years with acute or convalescent COVID-19. CDR3s include the opening cysteine and the closing phenylalanine or tryptophan. The D gene is left open where the match is weak. A clone size is listed for some rows: how often the clone was seen (once, few, many), or a class if it is expanded.

abundance: -; v_gene: TRBV5-1; j_gene: TRBJ2-7; d_gene: TRBD2; CDR3aa: CASAPSGRVTYEQYF; CDR3nt: TGCGCCAGCGCACCTAGCGGGAGGGTAACCTACGAGCAGTACTTC
abundance: -; v_gene: TRBV6-1; j_gene: TRBJ2-2; d_gene: -; CDR3aa: CASRLINTGELFF; CDR3nt: TGTGCCAGCAGACTCATAAACACCGGGGAGCTGTTTTTT
abundance: -; v_gene: TRBV12-2; j_gene: TRBJ2-7; d_gene: -; CDR3aa: CAPRLRPSINEQYF; CDR3nt: TGTGCACCTCGTCTGCGCCCTAGCATCAACGAGCAGTACTTC
abundance: -; v_gene: TRBV9; j_gene: TRBJ2-1; d_gene: TRBD2; CDR3aa: CASSVGPSGRAYHEQFF; CDR3nt: TGTGCCAGCAGCGTAGGCCCTAGCGGGAGGGCCTACCATGAGCAGTTCTTC
abundance: once; v_gene: TRBV5-6; j_gene: TRBJ1-4; d_gene: -; CDR3aa: CASSLLGSFDEKLFF; CDR3nt: TGTGCCAGCAGCCTATTGGGCAGCTTTGATGAAAAACTGTTTTTT
abundance: -; v_gene: TRBV29-1; j_gene: TRBJ2-2; d_gene: TRBD1; CDR3aa: CSGGQGNTGELFF; CDR3nt: TGCAGCGGAGGACAGGGGAACACCGGGGAGCTGTTTTTT
abundance: -; v_gene: TRBV15; j_gene: TRBJ1-2; d_gene: TRBD1; CDR3aa: CATSLDRSYGYTF; CDR3nt: TGTGCCACCAGCCTGGACAGGTCGTATGGCTACACCTTC
abundance: -; v_gene: TRBV18; j_gene: TRBJ2-1; d_gene: -; CDR3aa: CASSLLWRAPDYNEQFF; CDR3nt: TGTGCCAGCTCACTACTATGGAGGGCCCCCGATTACAATGAGCAGTTCTTC
abundance: -; v_gene: TRBV28; j_gene: TRBJ1-3; d_gene: -; CDR3aa: CASSSRQTIGNTIYF; CDR3nt: TGTGCCAGCAGTAGCCGGCAGACAATTGGAAACACCATATATTTT
abundance: -; v_gene: TRBV5-1; j_gene: TRBJ2-1; d_gene: -; CDR3aa: CASSLVADSYNEQFF; CDR3nt: TGCGCCAGCAGCTTGGTTGCGGACAGCTACAATGAGCAGTTCTTC
abundance: once; v_gene: TRBV10-3; j_gene: TRBJ1-5; d_gene: -; CDR3aa: CAISESGTTGQPQHF; CDR3nt: TGTGCCATCAGTGAGTCCGGGACAACGGGCCAGCCCCAGCATTTT
abundance: -; v_gene: TRBV29-1; j_gene: TRBJ1-3; d_gene: TRBD1; CDR3aa: CSVGLSGQGFDLSGNTIYF; CDR3nt: TGCAGCGTTGGTCTTTCGGGACAGGGTTTTGATCTCTCTGGAAACACCATATATTTT
abundance: few; v_gene: TRBV5-8; j_gene: TRBJ2-3; d_gene: -; CDR3aa: CASSLGLGGISTDTQYF; CDR3nt: TGTGCCAGCAGCTTGGGGCTTGGCGGGATTTCTACAGATACGCAGTATTTT
abundance: -; v_gene: TRBV7-6; j_gene: TRBJ2-2; d_gene: -; CDR3aa: CASSPLTGELFF; CDR3nt: TGTGCCAGCAGCCCCCTGACCGGGGAGCTGTTTTTT
abundance: -; v_gene: TRBV2; j_gene: TRBJ1-5; d_gene: -; CDR3aa: CASSPTRTDENQPQHF; CDR3nt: TGTGCCAGCAGTCCTACCCGGACAGACGAAAATCAGCCCCAGCATTTT